The clone carrying this T cell receptor beta chain was counted between two and nine times. Antigen: not known. Donors ranged from about 6 to 95 years old and were healthy Caucasians in Russia. Donors gave 8.5 to 10 milliliters of peripheral blood apiece. Together with a sample-barcoded 5' primer, a J-beta primer mix was included in a second PCR lasting about 7 to 12 cycles. TCRdb reprocessed the 5' RACE reads via MiXCR and lists one record per CDR3 protein. Found here are around 1,600,000 distinct CDR3 sequences, roughly 43% of them singletons; the top ten hold about 4%. The CDR3 is 17 amino acids. CDR1 and CDR2 (germline): SEHNR, FQNEAQ (reference sequence). With 5 bases removed from V and 6 bases from J, the gap between germline ends came to 25 bases. The sample originates from a study of blood T cells in healthy people across ages. Regarding the study as a whole: Any changes in expanded clonotypes were possibly confounded, as donor CMV status remained unknown. Fewer expanded clones and more diversity marked long-lived versus aged donors.

The chain recombines TRBV7-9 with TRBJ1-1; D perhaps matches TRBD1 (5 bases). The TCR comes from a woman aged 18-35 years in good health. Specimen: blood. The CDR3 sequence is CASSQLSGAGWISEAFF. The CDR3 DNA sequence: TGTGCCAGCAGCCAACTCAGCGGGGCGGGGTGGATTTCTGAAGCTTTCTTT.